A selection of T cell receptor beta chains follows, all from one sample in a study of identical twins. TCRdb re-analysed the 5' RACE reads in MiXCR, keeping a single row per CDR3 protein. The sample lists approximately 670,000 distinct CDR3 sequences, roughly 6.2% occurring once. The sequencing input was naive T cells sorted from blood. These receptors all stem from a man aged 18 to 29 in good health. CDR3s include the opening cysteine and the closing phenylalanine or tryptophan. The D gene is left open where the match is weak. The size of a clone is reported for some rows only, either as once, few or many, or as a class for expanded clones.

D	V	size	J	CDR3	DNA
TRBD1	TRBV7-2	few	TRBJ2-5	CASSAYRGLGGETQYF	TGTGCCAGCAGCGCTTACAGGGGGCTCGGTGGAGAGACCCAGTACTTC
NA	TRBV5-1	many	TRBJ2-5	CASSLAGLTQETQYF	TGCGCCAGCAGCTTGGCGGGACTCACTCAAGAGACCCAGTACTTC
NA	TRBV12-3/TRBV12-4	many	TRBJ2-3	CATSIVEDTQYF	TGTGCCACCTCGATAGTAGAGGATACGCAGTATTTT
TRBD2	TRBV12-3/TRBV12-4	many	TRBJ2-3	CASSLTGGPEDTQYF	TGTGCCAGCAGTTTAACGGGAGGGCCCGAAGATACGCAGTATTTT
NA	TRBV7-9	NA	TRBJ2-3	CASSHENTDTQYF	TGTGCCAGCAGCCACGAAAACACAGATACGCAGTATTTT
NA	TRBV2	many	TRBJ2-1	CASSEWSGQFF	TGTGCCAGCAGTGAGTGGAGCGGGCAGTTCTTC
TRBD1	TRBV4-3	NA	TRBJ2-7	CASSPRAFGQGSEQYF	TGCGCCAGCAGCCCCCGCGCGTTCGGACAGGGGAGCGAGCAGTACTTC
NA	TRBV6-4	NA	TRBJ2-1	CASSEGESNEQFF	TGTGCCAGCAGTGAAGGGGAAAGTAATGAGCAGTTCTTC
NA	TRBV12-3/TRBV12-4	many	TRBJ2-3	CASGRGADTQYF	TGTGCCAGCGGCAGGGGTGCAGATACGCAGTATTTT
NA	TRBV20-1	many	TRBJ2-1	CSAPEGEQFF	TGCAGTGCTCCCGAGGGTGAGCAGTTCTTC
TRBD2	TRBV20-1	many	TRBJ2-1	CSARKPLGQPTSAGEQFF	TGCAGTGCTAGAAAGCCCCTCGGGCAGCCTACTAGCGCGGGTGAGCAGTTCTTC
NA	TRBV7-2	many	TRBJ2-1	CASSLVPGTSYNEQFF	TGTGCCAGCAGCTTAGTTCCGGGGACCTCCTACAATGAGCAGTTCTTC
NA	TRBV28	many	TRBJ2-5	CVSARRETQYF	TGTGTATCGGCCCGGCGGGAGACCCAGTACTTC
NA	TRBV10-3	few	TRBJ2-1	CAIMEASDEQFF	TGTGCCATCATGGAGGCGAGCGATGAGCAGTTCTTC
NA	TRBV29-1	NA	TRBJ2-7	CSVLPPQTGTGYEQYF	TGCAGCGTTCTCCCACCCCAGACAGGGACTGGCTACGAGCAGTACTTC
NA	TRBV6-5	NA	TRBJ1-6	CASSYSRDSTSPLHF	TGTGCCAGCAGTTACTCGCGGGACTCCACCTCACCCCTCCACTTT
NA	TRBV6-2/TRBV6-3	many	TRBJ2-7	CASSSIEGRPLTEQYF	TGTGCCAGCAGTTCTATAGAGGGAAGGCCCCTTACTGAGCAGTACTTC
NA	TRBV25-1	NA	TRBJ2-1	CASSEGWTSYNEQFF	TGTGCCAGCAGTGAGGGGTGGACCAGCTACAATGAGCAGTTCTTC
TRBD2	TRBV9	many	TRBJ2-1	CASSVGGGTSSHEQFF	TGTGCCAGCAGCGTAGGGGGGGGGACTAGCTCACATGAGCAGTTCTTC
TRBD1	TRBV6-2/TRBV6-3	NA	TRBJ2-1	CASSFTGTGANEQFF	TGTGCCAGCAGTTTCACCGGGACAGGGGCAAATGAGCAGTTCTTC
NA	TRBV20-1	NA	TRBJ2-1	CSARGESSYNEQFF	TGCAGTGCTAGAGGAGAAAGCTCCTACAATGAGCAGTTCTTC
NA	TRBV9	many	TRBJ2-5	CASSDRTSSTQYF	TGTGCCAGCAGCGACCGGACTTCTTCGACCCAGTACTTC
TRBD1	TRBV7-9	NA	TRBJ2-4	CASLSGQGVQYF	TGTGCCAGCCTCTCGGGACAGGGCGTTCAGTACTTC
NA	TRBV6-6	once	TRBJ2-1	CASRGASDEQFF	TGTGCCAGCAGAGGAGCTTCGGACGAGCAGTTCTTC
NA	TRBV9	few	TRBJ2-5	CASSVATREPQETQYF	TGTGCCAGCAGCGTAGCTACAAGGGAACCCCAAGAGACCCAGTACTTC
NA	TRBV7-9	few	TRBJ2-7	CASSPHVEFGQYF	TGTGCCAGCAGCCCCCACGTGGAGTTCGGGCAGTACTTC
NA	TRBV5-8	many	TRBJ2-5	CASSPPMGVGETQYF	TGTGCCAGCAGCCCACCTATGGGGGTAGGAGAGACCCAGTACTTC
NA	TRBV24-1	many	TRBJ1-1	CATSDTTEAFF	TGTGCCACCAGTGATACCACTGAAGCTTTCTTT
NA	TRBV18	NA	TRBJ2-1	CASSQDGLGHNEQFF	TGTGCCAGCTCCCAGGACGGTTTGGGCCACAATGAGCAGTTCTTC
NA	TRBV12-3/TRBV12-4	many	TRBJ1-1	CASRSQGLGTEAFF	TGTGCCAGTCGATCACAGGGATTAGGCACTGAAGCTTTCTTT
TRBD2	TRBV12-5	many	TRBJ2-2	CASGFKAGENTGELFF	TGTGCTAGTGGTTTTAAAGCGGGAGAAAACACCGGGGAGCTGTTTTTT
NA	TRBV10-3	many	TRBJ2-1	CAISADGHSYNEQFF	TGTGCCATCAGCGCGGACGGACATTCCTACAATGAGCAGTTCTTC
NA	TRBV19	few	TRBJ2-2	CASAMTFLQGAGELFF	TGTGCCAGCGCAATGACCTTCCTACAGGGCGCCGGGGAGCTGTTTTTT
NA	TRBV12-3/TRBV12-4	many	TRBJ1-5	CASSSGRNQPQHF	TGTGCCAGCAGTTCCGGTCGGAATCAGCCCCAGCATTTT
TRBD1	TRBV5-5	many	TRBJ2-3	CASSVYGQGAGTDTQYF	TGTGCCAGCAGCGTATATGGACAGGGGGCCGGCACAGATACGCAGTATTTT
TRBD2	TRBV29-1	few	TRBJ2-7	CSAVAGEGYEQYF	TGCAGCGCCGTAGCGGGAGAGGGCTACGAGCAGTACTTC
NA	TRBV20-1	many	TRBJ2-3	CSAPRDPSTDTQYF	TGCAGTGCTCCCCGGGACCCCAGCACAGATACGCAGTATTTT
TRBD2	TRBV20-1	NA	TRBJ2-2	CSAPDRGGPNTGELFF	TGCAGTGCCCCCGACCGGGGGGGGCCGAACACCGGGGAGCTGTTTTTT
NA	TRBV2	few	TRBJ2-2	CASSEARAAGELFF	TGTGCCAGCAGTGAAGCTAGGGCGGCCGGGGAGCTGTTTTTT
NA	TRBV4-2	many	TRBJ1-5	CASSQGYGGGQPQHF	TGTGCCAGCAGCCAAGGTTATGGGGGAGGTCAGCCCCAGCATTTT